The 24 T cell receptor beta chains reported below all come from one sample, sequenced in a study of cytotoxic CD8 clonotypes in ibrutinib-treated CLL. The repertoire was sequenced with immunoSEQ multiplex PCR; TCRdb's copy has only in-frame clones and lacks some. The table has approximately 130,000 clones, roughly 80% seen once. The sample in question was PBMCs, obtained after 24 months of ibrutinib treatment. The receptors were sampled from a human donor with chronic lymphocytic leukemia.

A few counts support this clone. The chain is built from TRBV11-2 and TRBJ1-6; TRBD1 might be the D (5 bases). CDR1 and CDR2 (germline): SGHAT, FQNNGV. The CDR3 loop spans 20 amino acids. Trimming left V 0 bases short and J 7 bases short, with 25 bases between. The DNA of the CDR3 is TGTGCCAGCAGCTTAGATGTGGGGGACCTCCGCGCTCGACGGAATTCACCCCTCCACTTT. Protein: CASSLDVGDLRARRNSPLHF. The full variable domain, its missing parts supplied by reference TRBV11-2 and TRBJ1-6, is EAGVAQSPRYKIIEKRQSVAFWCNPISGHATLYWYQQILGQGPKLLIQFQNNGVVDDSQLPKDRFSAERLKGVDSTLKIQPAKLEDSAVYLCASSLDVGDLRARRNSPLHFGNGTRLTVT.

The chain couples TRBV7-2 to TRBJ2-5; 9 nucleotides agree with TRBD1. The CDR3 sequence is 15 residues long. V was pared by 3 bases and J by 2 bases, with 4 bases of the junction left unmatched. The germline V gene encodes CDR1 SGHTA and CDR2 FQGNSA. The CDR3 sequence is CASSLSDRGQETQYF. The CDR3 DNA sequence: TGTGCCAGCAGCTTGTCAGACAGGGGGCAAGAGACCCAGTACTTC.

The V gene is TRBV7-3, the J gene TRBJ2-7; 8 positions agree with TRBD1. This CDR3 region has 14 residues. Germline CDR1 SGHTA, CDR2 FQGTGA. V shed 2 bases, J shed 0 bases, and the junction held 0 bases outside the gene matches. The CDR3 reads CASSLDRGSYEQYF. As DNA, the CDR3 is TGTGCCAGCAGCTTAGACAGGGGCTCCTACGAGCAGTACTTC.

The chain is built from TRBV10-3 and TRBJ1-2; 9 nucleotides line up with TRBD1. This CDR3 spans 13 amino acids. Looked up from germline, CDR1 is ENHRY and CDR2 is SYGVKD. V lost 5 bases to trimming and J lost 8 bases; unmatched junction nucleotides: 6. This CDR3 reads CAISRDRASGYTF. The CDR3 DNA reads as TGTGCCATCAGTCGGGACAGGGCAAGCGGCTACACCTTC.

This clone has only a few counts. This chain joins TRBV7-2 and TRBJ2-1, with no clear D. This CDR3 contains 14 residues. The V end lost 2 bases, the J end lost 5 bases, and 10 bases lay between the germline ends. Germline-derived CDR1 and CDR2 are SGHTA and FQGNSA. CDR3 residues: CASSLSLGHNEQFF. The CDR3 bases are TGTGCCAGCAGCTTATCGCTCGGACACAATGAGCAGTTCTTC.

This sequence joins TRBV10-3 and TRBJ2-6, with D tentatively TRBD1 or TRBD2 (6 bases each). The germline V gene has CDR1 ENHRY and CDR2 SYGVKD. Trimming shortened V by 7 bases and J by 8 bases, and 18 bases separated the two germline ends. There are 15 residues in the CDR3. The CDR3 loop is CAITPGAGSTNVLTF. Here the CDR3 DNA reads TGTGCCATCACCCCGGGGGCGGGCTCGACCAACGTCCTGACTTTC.

The J gene is TRBJ2-3, the V gene TRBV2; TRBD2 aligns across 8 bases. CDR1 is SNHLY and CDR2 is FYNNEI in the germline V gene. This CDR3 spans 15 amino acids. Trimming took 6 bases from V and 4 from J; bases not matched to a gene: 9. CDR3 loop: CASSPRAGGADTQYF. CDR3 nucleotide sequence: TGTGCCAGCAGCCCAAGAGCCGGGGGGGCAGATACGCAGTATTTT.

The chain employs TRBV6-1 and TRBJ2-1; possibly TRBD2 for D (5 bases). Trimming stripped 6 bases from V and 9 bases from J, with 15 bases between. This CDR3 is built from 13 residues. Germline CDR1 and CDR2: MNHNS and SASEGT. The chain's CDR3 is CASSPSLVGEQFF. DNA of the CDR3: TGTGCCAGCAGCCCCTCACTAGTAGGTGAGCAGTTCTTC.

The V and J genes are TRBV4-3 and TRBJ2-7; no definite D call. Germline V gene lookup returns CDR1 LGHNA and CDR2 YSLEER. V was clipped by 0 bases and J by 3 bases, with 15 bases between them. CDR3 length equals 16 residues. The CDR3 DNA is TGCGCCAGCAGCCAAGATATGGGAACTTCGGACTACGAGCAGTACTTC. Translation gives CASSQDMGTSDYEQYF.

This sequence joins TRBV14 and TRBJ2-1, with D possibly matching TRBD2 (7 bases). CDR1 SGHDN and CDR2 FVKESK come from the germline V gene. Trimming pared 1 base from V and 3 bases from J, leaving 22 bases between. The CDR3 totals 19 residues. Here the CDR3 DNA reads TGTGCCAGCAGCCAAGGTTGGAGGGGGGGCCGTCTGATCTACAATGAGCAGTTCTTC. Its protein is CASSQGWRGGRLIYNEQFF. Based on the CDR3 plus reference TRBV14 and TRBJ2-1, the full variable domain is EAGVTQFPSHSVIEKGQTVTLRCDPISGHDNLYWYRRVMGKEIKFLLHFVKESKQDESGMPNNRFLAERTGGTYSTLKVQPAELEDSGVYFCASSQGWRGGRLIYNEQFFGPGTRLTVL.

The genes are TRBV7-2 and TRBJ2-5, with no clear D. Trimming pared 0 bases from V and 1 base from J, leaving 3 bases between. Germline V gives CDR1 SGHTA, CDR2 FQGNSA. The CDR3 has 13 amino acids. In DNA, the CDR3 is TGTGCCAGCAGCTTAGCTAGCCAAGAGACCCAGTACTTC. It translates to CASSLASQETQYF.

The V gene is TRBV14, the J gene TRBJ1-1, with D uncertain. V lost 3 bases to trimming and J lost 2 bases, with 7 bases between them. The CDR3 has 13 residues. Germline values: CDR1 SGHDN, CDR2 FVKESK. The CDR3, as DNA: TGTGCCAGCAGCCATTCTATTAACACTGAAGCTTTCTTT. This gives the protein CASSHSINTEAFF.

The chain employs TRBV7-2 and TRBJ2-7; 10 bases are shared with TRBD2. The CDR3 consists of 16 residues. The J segment lost 1 base and the V segment lost 1 base, leaving 4 bases of the junction unmatched. The germline CDR1 and CDR2 sequences are SGHTA and FQGNSA. The CDR3 coding sequence is TGTGCCAGCAGCTTAGTTAGCGGGGGGCTATCCTACGAGCAGTACTTC. Encoded protein: CASSLVSGGLSYEQYF.

The V and J genes are TRBV27 and TRBJ2-5, with D perhaps TRBD2 (6 bases). The V end lost 5 bases, the J end lost 2 bases, and 12 bases lay between the germline ends. The CDR3 contains 14 residues. Germline V gene lookup returns CDR1 MNHEY and CDR2 SMNVEV (reference sequence). The CDR3 DNA reads TGTGCCAGCAGTCGGAGGGGTGGGCAAGAGACCCAGTACTTC. As protein: CASSRRGGQETQYF.

This clone was seen just once. The chain combines TRBV6-1 with TRBJ1-1; D not certain. This CDR3 is built from 13 residues. The V gene's germline CDR1 is MNHNS and CDR2 SASEGT. Trimming took off 6 bases at V and 8 bases at J, with 16 bases between the two ends. The CDR3 DNA sequence: TGTGCCAGCAGCCCCCCTGCAGTCCTAGAAGCTTTCTTT. This sequence encodes CASSPPAVLEAFF.

The rearrangement uses TRBV4-3 and TRBJ1-6; D remains ambiguous. This CDR3 region has 15 residues. In germline, CDR1 is LGHNA, CDR2 YSLEER. Trimming removed 0 bases at V and 2 bases at J, with 5 bases between. DNA of the CDR3: TGCGCCAGCAGCCAAGAACCCCCCTATAATTCACCCCTCCACTTT. It encodes CASSQEPPYNSPLHF.

This chain joins TRBV9 and TRBJ1-2; no firm D call. This CDR3 has 13 amino acids. Trimming removed 0 bases at V and 7 bases at J, with 10 bases between. Germline V gene data show CDR1 as SGDLS and CDR2 as YYNGEE. CDR3 coding DNA: TGTGCCAGCAGCGTAGAAATGACGGGTGGCTACACCTTC. Its translation: CASSVEMTGGYTF. Using reference TRBV9 and TRBJ1-2 for the parts outside the CDR3, the full variable domain is DSGVTQTPKHLITATGQRVTLRCSPRSGDLSVYWYQQSLDQGLQFLIQYYNGEERAKGNILERFSAQQFPDLHSELNLSSLELGDSALYFCASSVEMTGGYTFGSGTRLTVV.

This chain uses TRBV5-6 with TRBJ1-2; D perhaps matches TRBD1 (5 bases). Trimming stripped 3 bases from V and 4 bases from J, with 13 bases between. CDR1 and CDR2 (germline): SGHDT, YYEEEE. This CDR3 contains 14 residues. This CDR3 reads CASSSAPGGYGYTF. DNA for the CDR3: TGTGCCAGCAGCTCCGCGCCGGGGGGCTATGGCTACACCTTC.

The chain links TRBV28 to TRBJ2-7; 7 nucleotides agree with TRBD1. The CDR3 consists of 15 residues. The J segment lost 1 base and the V segment lost 1 base, leaving 4 bases of the junction unmatched. CDR1 is MDHEN, CDR2 SYDVKM, per germline. Here the CDR3 reads CASSLSGQLSYEQYF. Written as DNA, the CDR3 is TGTGCCAGCAGTTTATCGGGACAGCTGTCCTACGAGCAGTACTTC.

The chain has TRBV7-9 and TRBJ2-5, with D possibly being TRBD1 (5 bases). The CDR3 is 15 amino acids. V was shortened by 5 bases and J by 3 bases, with 16 bases between the two germline ends. The germline gives CDR1 SEHNR, CDR2 FQNEAQ (reference sequence). The CDR3 here is CASSHYRRREETQYF. CDR3 DNA sequence: TGTGCCAGCAGCCACTACAGGAGACGCGAAGAGACCCAGTACTTC.

This clone was found a few times. The CDR3, as DNA: TGTGCCAGTAGAAATGCGGGACGACGGATGACGACTAACTATGGCTACACCTTC. This translates into CASRNAGRRMTTNYGYTF. This chain uses TRBV19 with TRBJ1-2, with a possible D match to TRBD1 (5 bases). This CDR3 is 18 amino acids long. Germline values: CDR1 LNHDA, CDR2 SQIVND (reference sequence). Trimming took off 6 bases at V and 0 bases at J, with 23 bases between the two ends.

V is TRBV7-2 and J is TRBJ2-5; TRBD1 might be the D (5 bases). V was clipped by 4 bases and J by 5 bases, with 11 bases between them. This CDR3 region has 13 residues. The germline V gene has CDR1 SGHTA and CDR2 FQGNSA. The CDR3 region has the DNA TGTGCCAGCAGCTCACAGGTCCCGGAGACCCAGTACTTC. It yields the protein CASSSQVPETQYF.

The CDR3 DNA follows: TGTGCCAGCAGTCAAGGCGAGGGTGGGACCCAGTACTTC. Translating it yields CASSQGEGGTQYF. This sequence joins TRBV25-1 and TRBJ2-5, with D tentatively TRBD2 (5 bases). The CDR3 loop spans 13 amino acids. Germline V gene lookup returns CDR1 MGHDK and CDR2 SYGVNS. V lost 5 bases and J 7 bases, leaving 14 bases between the germline ends.

This chain connects TRBV7-9 to TRBJ1-2; no definite D call. With 1 base removed from V and 0 bases from J, the gap between germline ends came to 6 bases. Germline V gene lookup returns CDR1 SEHNR and CDR2 FQNEAQ (reference sequence). This CDR3 region has 14 residues. Here the CDR3 reads CASSLEAANYGYTF. The CDR3, as DNA: TGTGCCAGCAGCTTAGAGGCAGCTAACTATGGCTACACCTTC.